These 32 T cell receptor beta chains were all obtained from the same sample, sequenced in a study of T cell responses to AZD1222 COVID-19 vaccine. Produced via immunoSEQ multiplex PCR; TCRdb's table is partial and in-frame only. In the table there are more than 100,000 clones, about nine tenths of which are singletons. The input for sequencing was peripheral blood, taken on day 0 of AZD1222 vaccination. The receptors stem from an adult in good health.

The V gene is TRBV6-5, the J gene TRBJ2-3, with TRBD1 matching over 7 bases. Germline trimming cut 8 bases from V and 6 bases from J; bases unmatched to any gene: 11. Germline values: CDR1 MNHEY, CDR2 SVGAGI. The CDR3 spans 14 residues. The CDR3 loop reads CASPGTARWDTQYF. CDR3 sequence (DNA): TGTGCCAGCCCCGGGACAGCCCGTTGGGATACGCAGTATTTT.

This chain connects TRBV7-9 to TRBJ1-2, with TRBD1 matching 9 bases. V lost 5 bases, J lost 8 bases, and 9 bases stayed unmatched. The CDR3 contains 14 residues. Germline CDR1 SEHNR, CDR2 FQNEAQ (reference sequence). This CDR3 reads CASSIAGTGRGYTF. The CDR3 DNA reads as TGTGCCAGCAGCATCGCCGGGACAGGGAGAGGCTACACCTTC.

This chain uses TRBV28 with TRBJ2-7, with D possibly being TRBD1 (7 bases). Trimming shortened V by 5 bases and J by 4 bases, and 18 bases separated the two germline ends. In germline, CDR1 is MDHEN, CDR2 SYDVKM. There are 15 residues in the CDR3. For the CDR3, the DNA is TGTGCCAGCAGTCTAGGGGGGACAGCCACTTACGAGCAGTACTTC. It is translated as CASSLGGTATYEQYF.

This chain uses TRBV10-1 with TRBJ1-1; a possible D gene is TRBD1 (6 bases). The CDR3 runs 16 residues. The V end lost 6 bases, the J end lost 1 base, and 18 bases lay between the germline ends. Germline-derived CDR1 and CDR2 are WNHNN and SYGVQD (reference sequence). The chain's CDR3 is CASSLVAGAQNTEAFF. As DNA, the CDR3 is TGCGCCAGCAGCCTCGTGGCAGGGGCACAGAACACTGAAGCTTTCTTT.

The chain's CDR3 is CASSFLPGDEQFF. Here the CDR3 DNA reads TGTGCCAGCAGCTTCCTGCCAGGGGATGAGCAGTTCTTC. This sequence joins TRBV5-8 and TRBJ2-1; maybe TRBD1 (6 bases). Germline CDR1 reads SGHTS; CDR2 reads YDEGEE. Trimming left V 2 bases short and J 8 bases short, with 11 bases between. The CDR3 is made up of 13 amino acids.

The chain carries TRBV7-2 and TRBJ2-7; the match to TRBD2 covers 10 bases. After removal of 3 bases from V and 0 bases from J, the junction contained 11 bases not matched to a gene. Germline V gives CDR1 SGHTA, CDR2 FQGNSA. The CDR3 is 18 amino acids. The DNA of the CDR3 is TGTGCCAGCAGCTTCTACGGGTATAGCGGGGGGACCTCCTACGAGCAGTACTTC. This gives the protein CASSFYGYSGGTSYEQYF.

This chain uses TRBV6-1 with TRBJ1-5, with 8 bases fitting TRBD1. This CDR3 is built from 16 residues. Germline values: CDR1 MNHNS, CDR2 SASEGT. V lost 4 bases, J lost 0 bases, and 5 bases stayed unmatched. In DNA form, the CDR3 reads TGTGCCAGCAGTGGACAGGGGAGTGGTAGCAATCAGCCCCAGCATTTT. Translation gives CASSGQGSGSNQPQHF.

V usage is TRBV7-2 and J usage is TRBJ2-7, with TRBD2 identical over 12 bases. J was trimmed by 6 bases and V by 1 base; bases with no gene match: 4. The CDR3 is 15 residues long. Looked up from germline, CDR1 is SGHTA and CDR2 is FQGNSA. The chain's CDR3 is CASSLGTSGKVEQYF. The CDR3 bases are TGTGCCAGCAGCTTAGGGACTAGCGGGAAGGTCGAGCAGTACTTC.

There are a few counts of this clone. V gene TRBV15 combines with J gene TRBJ1-4; D might be TRBD1 (6 bases). CDR1 is LNHNV, CDR2 YYDKDF, per germline (reference sequence). The CDR3 consists of 16 residues. Trimming took off 1 base at V and 4 bases at J, with 13 bases between the two ends. In DNA, the CDR3 is TGTGCCACCAGCAGAGGGGCAGGGGCAGGTAATGAAAAACTGTTTTTT. It specifies CATSRGAGAGNEKLFF.

J is TRBJ1-1 and V is TRBV5-5; D is perhaps TRBD1 (6 bases). CDR1 SGHKS and CDR2 YYEKEE come from the germline V gene (reference sequence). The CDR3 totals 16 residues. The V and J ends lost 2 bases and 4 bases respectively, with 18 bases between them. The DNA of the CDR3 is TGTGCCAGCAGCTTCCGCCTACAGGGCGGGGGCACTGAAGCTTTCTTT. Translated: CASSFRLQGGGTEAFF.

V usage is TRBV6-1 and J usage is TRBJ1-4, with 7 bases lining up with TRBD1. Germline CDR1 MNHNS, CDR2 SASEGT. The CDR3 runs 17 residues. The V and J ends lost 2 bases and 8 bases, in that order; junction bases with no gene match: 14. CDR3 amino acids: CASSERQGVGITEKLFF. CDR3 nucleotides: TGTGCCAGCAGTGAACGACAGGGAGTAGGAATTACGGAAAAACTGTTTTTT.

The chain recombines TRBV4-2 with TRBJ2-1; D possibly corresponds to TRBD2 (6 bases). CDR3 length equals 16 residues. Germline V gene lookup returns CDR1 LGHNA and CDR2 YNFKEQ. V lost 1 base and J lost 4, with 14 bases in between. For the CDR3, the DNA is TGTGCCAGCAGCCAAGGGGCCCAGACTAGTTACAATGAGCAGTTCTTC. It yields the protein CASSQGAQTSYNEQFF.

The chain links TRBV28 to TRBJ1-2; the D gene is possibly TRBD1 (6 bases). CDR1 and CDR2 from the germline V gene are MDHEN and SYDVKM. The CDR3 contains 13 residues. V was pared by 6 bases and J by 1 base, with 9 bases between. The CDR3 sequence: CASRKDSNYGYTF. The DNA for the CDR3 is TGTGCCAGCAGGAAGGACAGTAACTATGGCTACACCTTC.

This chain links TRBV6-6 with TRBJ1-1; a weak D match, TRBD1 (5 bases). Germline-derived CDR1 and CDR2 are MNHNY and SVGAGI (reference sequence). The ends were cut back, 4 bases at V and 10 bases at J, with 13 bases in the middle. The CDR3 has 12 amino acids. CDR3 bases: TGTGCCAGCAGTTCTCCCAGGGCAGGAGCTTTCTTT. It codes for CASSSPRAGAFF.

The chain uses TRBV7-9 and TRBJ2-7; TRBD2 matches at 7 bases. V was clipped by 5 bases and J by 3 bases; unmatched bases: 16. The CDR3 contains 17 residues. Germline CDR1 reads SEHNR; CDR2 reads FQNEAQ (reference sequence). The CDR3 DNA is TGTGCCAGCAGCCCACGTGGGGGGGTATTGGCGGGCTACGAGCAGTACTTC. It is translated as CASSPRGGVLAGYEQYF. Using reference TRBV7-9 and TRBJ2-7 for the parts outside the CDR3, the full variable domain is DTGVSQNPRHKITKRGQNVTFRCDPISEHNRLYWYRQTLGQGPEFLTYFQNEAQLEKSRLLSDRFSAERPKGSFSTLEIQRTEQGDSAMYLCASSPRGGVLAGYEQYFGPGTRLTVT.

This chain links TRBV5-1 with TRBJ1-1; 9 bases match TRBD1. Germline V lookup: CDR1 SGHRS, CDR2 YFSETQ. The trim removed 2 bases at V and 5 bases at J, leaving 10 bases unmatched. There are 16 residues in the CDR3. The CDR3, as DNA: TGCGCCAGCAGCTTAATGTGGGACAGGGATTATACTGAAGCTTTCTTT. It yields the protein CASSLMWDRDYTEAFF.

The J gene is TRBJ2-1, the V gene TRBV15, with a tentative D call TRBD1 (5 bases). The germline V gene has CDR1 LNHNV and CDR2 YYDKDF (reference sequence). V lost 1 base, J lost 7 bases, and 20 bases lay in between. This CDR3 has 17 amino acids. The CDR3 is CATSRGRGDGSLNEQFF. Here the CDR3 DNA reads TGTGCCACCAGCAGAGGAAGGGGTGACGGATCATTAAATGAGCAGTTCTTC.

This rearrangement joins TRBV11-3 to TRBJ1-5; D is ambiguous. V lost 5 bases, J lost 0 bases, and 11 bases lay in between. Germline-derived CDR1 and CDR2 are SGHNT and YENEEA. The length of the CDR3 is 15 residues. The DNA of the CDR3 is TGTGCCAGCAGCCTCCCCAGGTATAGCAATCAGCCCCAGCATTTT. It translates to CASSLPRYSNQPQHF. The full variable domain, rest sourced from reference TRBV11-3 and TRBJ1-5, is EAGVVQSPRYKIIEKKQPVAFWCNPISGHNTLYWYLQNLGQGPELLIRYENEEAVDDSQLPKDRFSAERLKGVDSTLKIQPAELGDSAVYLCASSLPRYSNQPQHFGDGTRLSIL.

The J gene is TRBJ2-5, the V gene TRBV21-1. TRBV21-1 is given as a pseudogene. CDR3 size: 19 residues. In nucleotides, the CDR3 is TGTGCCAGCAGCAAACCGTTTCAGCAGGGCGCCGTGAGGGGAGAGACCCAGTACTTC. Its translation: CASSKPFQQGAVRGETQYF.

The chain has TRBV10-1 and TRBJ2-1; 14 positions agree with TRBD2. The CDR3 spans 16 residues. CDR1 and CDR2 (germline): WNHNN, SYGVQD (reference sequence). V dropped 4 bases and J dropped 7; count of bases not matched to a gene: 6. CDR3 nucleotides: TGCGCCAGCAGTGTGGGGGGACTAGCGGGAGAAAATGAGCAGTTCTTC. Translating gives CASSVGGLAGENEQFF.

The chain couples TRBV6-4 to TRBJ2-3, with 7 bases aligning to TRBD2. CDR3 length: 16 amino acids. The V gene's germline CDR1 is MRHNA and CDR2 SNTAGT. V lost 2 bases to trimming and J lost 1 base; unmatched junction nucleotides: 6. CDR3 bases: TGTGCCAGCAGTGACCACCATGGGGGGGGCACAGATACGCAGTATTTT. Translation: CASSDHHGGGTDTQYF.

J is TRBJ1-2 and V is TRBV6-5, with D possibly matching TRBD1 (6 bases). The CDR3 runs to 16 residues. CDR1 and CDR2 (germline): MNHEY, SVGAGI. Between the trimmed V and J ends, which lost 0 bases and 4 bases, there was a span of 15 bases. CDR3 nucleotide sequence: TGTGCCAGCAGTTACTCCTCAGGGGACGCCCTCTATGGCTACACCTTC. Amino acid sequence: CASSYSSGDALYGYTF.

The rearrangement joins TRBV5-5 to TRBJ2-7, with 13 bases identical to TRBD2. The CDR3 covers 15 residues. V lost 4 bases and J lost 3; bases outside the gene matches: 4. Germline-derived CDR1 and CDR2 are SGHKS and YYEKEE (reference sequence). The CDR3 is CASSHGLAGVYEQYF. CDR3 bases: TGTGCCAGCAGCCACGGACTAGCGGGAGTCTACGAGCAGTACTTC.

The rearrangement uses TRBV3-1 (or the pseudogene TRBV3-2) and TRBJ2-3, with 9 nucleotides matching TRBD2. Germline loops: CDR1 LGHDT, CDR2 YNNKEL (reference sequence). There are 16 residues in the CDR3. Trimming removed 2 bases from V and 3 bases from J; junction bases left unmatched: 6. CDR3 nucleotides: TGTGCCAGCAGCCAAAGGCTAGCGGGAAGGACAGATACGCAGTATTTT. Translating it yields CASSQRLAGRTDTQYF.

The chain employs TRBV11-2 and TRBJ2-1, with D perhaps matching TRBD1 or TRBD2 (5 bases each). The CDR3 loop spans 12 amino acids. V was shortened by 6 bases and J by 12 bases, with 15 bases between the two germline ends. Per germline, CDR1 SGHAT and CDR2 FQNNGV. The CDR3 protein is CASSSPGRGQFF. CDR3 nucleotides: TGTGCCAGCAGTTCACCGGGACGGGGGCAGTTCTTC.

The chain has TRBV27 and TRBJ2-2, with TRBD1 matching 11 bases. CDR1 MNHEY and CDR2 SMNVEV come from the germline V gene (reference sequence). With V trimmed by 8 bases and J by 6 bases, 5 bases remained unmatched. This CDR3 region has 14 residues. CDR3 protein: CASHPGQGAGELFF. CDR3 sequence (DNA): TGTGCCAGCCATCCGGGACAGGGGGCCGGGGAGCTGTTTTTT.

V gene TRBV6-1 combines with J gene TRBJ1-2; TRBD1 is a possible D gene (6 bases). The V end was cut by 1 base, the J end by 6 bases, with 12 bases between. The CDR3 has 14 amino acids. From germline, CDR1 is MNHNS and CDR2 SASEGT. The CDR3 sequence: CASSEDWTADGYTF. For the CDR3, the DNA is TGTGCCAGCAGTGAAGATTGGACAGCGGATGGCTACACCTTC.

CDR3: CASSIRLAGTLGDTQYF. The DNA for the CDR3 is TGTGCCAGTAGTATTCGGCTAGCGGGAACCTTGGGGGATACGCAGTATTTT. This sequence joins TRBV19 and TRBJ2-3; 9 nucleotides agree with TRBD2. Germline trimming cut 3 bases from V and 6 bases from J; bases unmatched to any gene: 13. The CDR3 length is 17 residues. The germline V gene has CDR1 LNHDA and CDR2 SQIVND (reference sequence).

J is TRBJ2-3 and V is TRBV2, with D possibly matching TRBD1 (5 bases). Germline assignment: CDR1 SNHLY and CDR2 FYNNEI. The CDR3 runs to 14 residues. With 7 bases removed from V and 2 bases from J, the gap between germline ends came to 13 bases. The CDR3 is CASTEQVDTDTQYF. The CDR3 DNA reads as TGTGCCAGCACAGAACAGGTCGACACAGATACGCAGTATTTT. Complete variable domain (other parts from reference TRBV2 and TRBJ2-3): EPEVTQTPSHQVTQMGQEVILRCVPISNHLYFYWYRQILGQKVEFLVSFYNNEISEKSEIFDDQFSVERPDGSNFTLKIRSTKLEDSAMYFCASTEQVDTDTQYFGPGTRLTVL.

This clone was picked up one time. The J gene is TRBJ2-5, the V gene TRBV19; 9 bases fit TRBD2. The CDR3 covers 15 residues. With 5 bases clipped from V and 5 bases from J, the junction kept 9 bases outside the gene matches. CDR1 is LNHDA and CDR2 is SQIVND in the germline V gene (reference sequence). The CDR3 reads CASSFSGSDEETQYF. The CDR3 coding sequence is TGTGCCAGTAGTTTTAGCGGGAGCGACGAGGAGACCCAGTACTTC.

This chain connects TRBV4-1 to TRBJ1-2, with TRBD1 identical over 8 bases. Germline V CDR1 and CDR2: MGHRA, YSYEKL. The CDR3 is made up of 16 amino acids. V was clipped by 0 bases and J by 5 bases; unmatched bases: 8. This CDR3 is CASSQDPGTGAYGYTF. CDR3 sequence (DNA): TGCGCCAGCAGCCAAGATCCTGGGACAGGTGCATATGGCTACACCTTC.

The chain links TRBV6-5 to TRBJ2-2; 8 nucleotides line up with TRBD1. This CDR3 has 14 residues. Germline V lookup: CDR1 MNHEY, CDR2 SVGAGI. Trimming took 7 bases from V and 6 from J; bases not matched to a gene: 7. CDR3 nucleotides: TGTGCCAGCATTAAGAAACAGGGGGCCGGGGAGCTGTTTTTT. It is translated as CASIKKQGAGELFF.